The source of this TCR beta chain is a study of long-term antiretroviral therapy in people with HIV. Trimming cost V 6 bases and J 2 bases; bases outside gene matches: 9. The germline V gene encodes CDR1 MDHEN and CDR2 SYDVKM. This CDR3 contains 16 residues. Treatment locations for all participants with HIV were in the United States. Sequencing relied on immunoSEQ assay v3.0, run at survey level. The table came from immunoSEQ multiplex PCR; TCRdb's copy has only in-frame clones and leaves some out. Of roughly 18,000 clones in the sample, about three quarters are singletons; the top ten hold roughly 8.5%.

V usage is TRBV28 and J usage is TRBJ1-4; 7 bases map to TRBD1. The sequence was obtained from a woman aged 40 to 55 with HIV. The material was unsorted PBMCs, obtained at the start of antiretroviral therapy, before treatment. CDR3 protein: CASRAHGTATNEKLFF. In DNA, the CDR3 is TGTGCCAGCAGGGCCCATGGGACAGCGACTAATGAAAAACTGTTTTTT.